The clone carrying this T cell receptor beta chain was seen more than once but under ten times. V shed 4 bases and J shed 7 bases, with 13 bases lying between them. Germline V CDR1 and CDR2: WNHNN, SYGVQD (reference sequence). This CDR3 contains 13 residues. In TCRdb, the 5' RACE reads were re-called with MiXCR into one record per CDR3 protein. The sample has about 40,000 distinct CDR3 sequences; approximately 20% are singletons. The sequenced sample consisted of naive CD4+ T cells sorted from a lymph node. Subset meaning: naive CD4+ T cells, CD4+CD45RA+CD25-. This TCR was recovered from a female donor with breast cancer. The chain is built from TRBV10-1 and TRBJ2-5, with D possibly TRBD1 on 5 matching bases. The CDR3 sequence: CASSADTSGTQYF. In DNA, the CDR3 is TGCGCCAGCAGTGCGGACACCTCGGGGACCCAGTACTTC.